The 4 T cell receptor beta chains reported below all come from one sample, sequenced in a study of blood T cell repertoires in COVID-19. Repertoires were generated with immunoSEQ multiplex PCR, while TCRdb's copy carries only in-frame clones and drops some. Counted here are 250,000 to 300,000 clones, about 89% occurring once; the ten biggest clones make up roughly 10%. The sequenced sample consisted of PBMCs or T cells enriched from blood (not recorded which). Every receptor here comes from a middle-aged man who had recovered from COVID-19.

The chain has TRBV18 and TRBJ1-1; D is possibly TRBD1 (6 bases). The CDR3 totals 13 residues. CDR1 is KGHSH, CDR2 LQKENI, per germline. The V and J ends lost 5 bases and 5 bases respectively, with 12 bases between them. The CDR3 DNA is TGTGCCAGCTCAGCAGGGGAAGGTACTGAAGCTTTCTTT. This sequence encodes CASSAGEGTEAFF.

The chain links TRBV6-5 to TRBJ2-3; 7 bases agree with TRBD2. V lost 5 bases and J lost 8; bases outside the gene matches: 1. CDR3 length equals 11 residues. Germline CDR1 MNHEY, CDR2 SVGAGI. CDR3 DNA: TGTGCCAGCAGTACGGGAGGTACGCAGTATTTT. Its protein product is CASSTGGTQYF.

The chain carries TRBV27 and TRBJ1-5; the D is unclear. V lost 5 bases to trimming and J lost 3 bases, with 8 bases between them. The CDR3 totals 13 residues. Germline CDR1 MNHEY, CDR2 SMNVEV (reference sequence). The CDR3 DNA reads TGTGCCAGCAGTGTCCGGGACAATCAGCCCCAGCATTTT. Its translation is CASSVRDNQPQHF.

The CDR3, as DNA: TGTGCCAGCAGCAACAGGGGGTTGGTCGCTGAAGCTTTCTTT. This codes for CASSNRGLVAEAFF. The V call is TRBV28, the J call TRBJ1-1; 8 bases are shared with TRBD1. The CDR3 is made up of 14 amino acids. CDR1 and CDR2 from the germline V gene are MDHEN and SYDVKM. V trimming: 6 bases; J trimming: 6 bases; junction bases outside the gene matches: 9. The full variable domain, in which reference TRBV28 and TRBJ1-1 provide the parts outside the CDR3, is DVKVTQSSRYLVKRTGEKVFLECVQDMDHENMFWYRQDPGLGLRLIYFSYDVKMKEKGDIPEGYSVSREKKERFSLILESASTNQTSMYLCASSNRGLVAEAFFGQGTRLTVV.